One and the same sample provided the 20 T cell receptor beta chains below, sequenced in a study of blood T cell repertoires in COVID-19. TCRdb's table, derived via immunoSEQ multiplex PCR, lists solely in-frame clones and lacks some. The sample lists about 140,000 clones, 88% seen once, with about 11% in the top ten. The sequencing input was peripheral blood. These receptors originate from a man aged 45-60 years with active or convalescent COVID-19.

This chain joins TRBV24-1 and TRBJ2-3, with D possibly being TRBD2 (6 bases). V lost 4 bases and J 1 base, leaving 11 bases between the germline ends. The length of the CDR3 is 15 residues. Germline-derived CDR1 and CDR2 are KGHDR and SFDVKD. DNA for the CDR3: TGTGCCACCAGTGAGACGGGCGGGGGCACAGATACGCAGTATTTT. Translated: CATSETGGGTDTQYF.

The rearrangement uses TRBV3-1 (or the pseudogene TRBV3-2) and TRBJ1-1; D remains unclear. Germline loops: CDR1 LGHDT, CDR2 YNNKEL (reference sequence). V shed 0 bases and J shed 0 bases, with 8 bases lying between them. The CDR3 has 15 residues. For the CDR3, the DNA is TGTGCCAGCAGCCAAGAGGTCAGTATGAACACTGAAGCTTTCTTT. It translates to CASSQEVSMNTEAFF.

A few counts support this clone. The rearrangement links TRBV7-2 to TRBJ1-1; 8 bases fit TRBD1. The length of the CDR3 is 13 residues. Germline CDR1 and CDR2: SGHTA and FQGNSA. The trim removed 1 base at V and 5 bases at J, leaving 0 bases unmatched. The CDR3 is CASSLGQGTEAFF. DNA of the CDR3: TGTGCCAGCAGCTTAGGACAGGGGACTGAAGCTTTCTTT.

This clone was seen repeatedly, ten times or more. This chain uses TRBV4-2 with TRBJ2-5; D perhaps matches TRBD2 (5 bases). Germline V gene data show CDR1 as LGHNA and CDR2 as YNFKEQ. The CDR3 totals 15 residues. V was trimmed by 1 base and J by 6 bases, leaving 15 bases between them. CDR3 DNA sequence: TGTGCCAGCAGCCAAGTTCCGTCCCTAGCCAAGACCCAGTACTTC. This codes for CASSQVPSLAKTQYF.

The V gene is TRBV27, the J gene TRBJ2-6; 13 bases fit TRBD2. The ends lost 5 bases at V and 1 base at J; junction bases unmatched: 5. The CDR3 runs 18 residues. Germline values: CDR1 MNHEY, CDR2 SMNVEV (reference sequence). The DNA of the CDR3 is TGTGCCAGCAGTCCAGGACTAGCGGGAGTATCTGGGGCCAACGTCCTGACTTTC. It specifies CASSPGLAGVSGANVLTF.

This sequence joins TRBV25-1 and TRBJ2-3; D is uncertain. V lost 6 bases and J lost 9, with 16 bases in between. This CDR3 is built from 13 residues. Germline values: CDR1 MGHDK, CDR2 SYGVNS. CDR3 loop: CASRITGYGTQYF. The CDR3 DNA sequence: TGTGCCAGCAGGATCACGGGTTATGGGACGCAGTATTTT.

The chain has TRBV11-3 and TRBJ2-7; 7 nucleotides align to TRBD2. Germline assignment: CDR1 SGHNT and CDR2 YENEEA. This CDR3 is 16 amino acids long. Losses at the gene ends were 8 bases for V and 0 bases for J; bases not matched to a gene: 13. CDR3 sequence: CASRPGWGGSSYEQYF. For the CDR3, the DNA is TGTGCCAGCCGGCCGGGTTGGGGGGGGAGCTCCTACGAGCAGTACTTC.

This clone was counted once. The V and J genes are TRBV5-5 and TRBJ1-4; 7 bases are a match to TRBD1. J gave up 0 bases and V 2 bases, and 4 bases lay outside the gene matches. The CDR3 is 16 residues long. CDR1 SGHKS and CDR2 YYEKEE come from the germline V gene (reference sequence). The CDR3 sequence is CASSLQGQATNEKLFF. The DNA for the CDR3 is TGTGCCAGCAGCTTACAGGGGCAGGCAACTAATGAAAAACTGTTTTTT.

V is TRBV19 and J is TRBJ1-1; 10 nucleotides align to TRBD1. Germline V gene lookup returns CDR1 LNHDA and CDR2 SQIVND (reference sequence). The length of the CDR3 is 15 residues. V gave up 6 bases and J gave up 1 base; unmatched junction bases: 5. For the CDR3, the DNA is TGTGCCAGTAGACCCAGACAGGGGGCGAACACTGAAGCTTTCTTT. This gives the protein CASRPRQGANTEAFF.

This chain connects TRBV18 to TRBJ1-6; 9 bases align to TRBD1. The V gene's germline CDR1 is KGHSH and CDR2 LQKENI. J gave up 5 bases and V 6 bases, and 2 bases lay outside the gene matches. The CDR3 contains 14 residues. DNA of the CDR3: TGTGCCAGCTCTAGGACAGGGGATAATTCACCCCTCCACTTT. This translates into CASSRTGDNSPLHF.

The chain links TRBV18 to TRBJ2-7; 7 nucleotides match TRBD1. This CDR3 is 15 amino acids long. Germline trimming cut 6 bases from V and 2 bases from J; bases unmatched to any gene: 10. Germline CDR1 KGHSH, CDR2 LQKENI. The CDR3 sequence: CASSPTWDSTYEQYF. The CDR3 DNA reads TGTGCCAGCTCCCCGACGTGGGACAGCACCTACGAGCAGTACTTC.

This chain joins TRBV9 and TRBJ2-1, with D maybe TRBD1 (5 bases). The CDR3 covers 15 residues. With 3 bases removed from V and 4 bases from J, the gap between germline ends came to 14 bases. Germline CDR1 reads SGDLS; CDR2 reads YYNGEE. The CDR3 loop reads CASSASQGFYNEQFF. Here the CDR3 DNA reads TGTGCCAGCAGCGCATCCCAGGGCTTTTACAATGAGCAGTTCTTC.

The chain employs TRBV5-4 and TRBJ2-3; TRBD2 matches at 7 bases. CDR3 length: 15 amino acids. V shed 4 bases and J 2 bases; nucleotides not matched to a gene: 7. Per germline, CDR1 SGHNT and CDR2 YYREEE (reference sequence). The CDR3 DNA follows: TGTGCCAGCAGCCCGGGGGGACCCTACACAGATACGCAGTATTTT. Translating gives CASSPGGPYTDTQYF.

The rearrangement uses TRBV5-6 and TRBJ2-7, with 11 bases lining up with TRBD1. The CDR3 length is 17 residues. Trimming at V came to 4 bases and at J to 3 bases, leaving 12 bases not matched to a gene. Germline V gene data show CDR1 as SGHDT and CDR2 as YYEEEE. The CDR3 nucleotides are TGTGCCAGCAGCGGCCCCGCCGGGACAGGGGGGGACTACGAGCAGTACTTC. Amino acid sequence: CASSGPAGTGGDYEQYF.

In regard to this clone: Additional DNA sequences in this sample encode the identical CDR3. The V call is TRBV2, the J call TRBJ1-1, with D perhaps TRBD1 (5 bases). The CDR3 consists of 12 residues. V lost 4 bases and J lost 5, with 8 bases in between. The germline V gene encodes CDR1 SNHLY and CDR2 FYNNEI. The chain's CDR3 is CASSGGGTEAFF. Here the CDR3 DNA reads TGTGCCAGCAGTGGGGGGGGGACTGAAGCTTTCTTT.

This clone has a handful of counts. This chain links TRBV5-1 with TRBJ2-3; 9 bases line up with TRBD2. The CDR3 length is 16 residues. After removal of 0 bases from V and 6 bases from J, the junction contained 8 bases not matched to a gene. Germline loops: CDR1 SGHRS, CDR2 YFSETQ. CDR3 residues: CASSLAGAGGFDTQYF. The CDR3 coding sequence is TGCGCCAGCAGCTTGGCTGGGGCGGGAGGGTTCGATACGCAGTATTTT.

This clone was seen once. The genes are TRBV3-1 (or the pseudogene TRBV3-2) and TRBJ2-7; the match to TRBD2 covers 10 bases. The V segment lost 3 bases and the J segment 3 bases; nucleotides outside the gene matches: 2. The CDR3 runs 14 residues. Per germline, CDR1 LGHDT and CDR2 YNNKEL (reference sequence). CDR3 sequence: CASSHSSGSYEQYF. For the CDR3, the DNA is TGTGCCAGCAGCCACTCTAGCGGGAGCTACGAGCAGTACTTC.

The chain employs TRBV7-9 and TRBJ1-6, with 8 bases matching TRBD1. V shed 2 bases, J shed 9 bases, and the junction held 3 bases outside the gene matches. In germline, CDR1 is SEHNR, CDR2 FQNEAQ (reference sequence). This CDR3 has 14 amino acids. This CDR3 reads CASSLQGASSPLHF. CDR3 DNA: TGTGCCAGCAGCTTACAGGGGGCAAGTTCACCCCTCCACTTT.

This chain connects TRBV19 to TRBJ1-2; TRBD1 matches 9 bases. V trimming: 7 bases; J trimming: 6 bases; junction bases outside the gene matches: 15. This CDR3 has 16 residues. Germline V gives CDR1 LNHDA, CDR2 SQIVND (reference sequence). CDR3 sequence reads: CASTAPDRGTLNGYTF. DNA of the CDR3: TGTGCCAGTACCGCCCCGGACAGGGGCACCCTAAATGGCTACACCTTC.

The rearrangement joins TRBV3-1 (or the pseudogene TRBV3-2) to TRBJ2-7; 9 bases agree with TRBD2. CDR3 length: 14 amino acids. The V gene's germline CDR1 is LGHDT and CDR2 YNNKEL (reference sequence). V lost 1 base and J lost 8; bases outside the gene matches: 6. The CDR3 DNA is TGTGCCAGCAGCCAAGGGGGGACTAGCTCCAAGCAGTACTTC. It encodes CASSQGGTSSKQYF.